This TCR beta chain was retrieved from a study of blood T cell repertoires in COVID-19 (dated by TCRdb to between 2020 and 2021). Regarding the research as a whole: The collaborator samples originated in the United States, Italy and Spain and spanned the acute and convalescent phases of COVID-19. The material from the prospective study consisted of cDNA or gDNA derived from T cells, B-cell-depleted T cells, or PBMCs. The dataset comprised deeply sampled blood TCRbeta repertoires from subjects exposed to, actively infected with, or recovered from COVID-19. A freely available public database, intended as a resource for researchers studying the immune response to SARS-CoV-2, is where the repertoires were released. Samples were obtained from the ongoing ImmuneRACE study (first 160 participants) and from approximately 1,200 subjects provided by 6 global collaborators. The sample metadata nearly always contained a de-identified subject ID, COVID-19 status, age in years and sex. Where available, HLA class I and class II types were taken from metadata supplied by the sample provider and were not determined by assay-based typing.

TCRbeta CDR3 regions were amplified from genomic DNA by means of the immunoSEQ Assay, a bias-controlled multiplex PCR. From the authors' description of their analysis: The number of nucleated cells in each sample was estimated by amplification of reference gene primers within the assay. To quantify the absolute abundance of each unique TCRbeta CDR3 rearrangement, sequence reads were collapsed and filtered. Productive Simpson clonality was computed per sample as the square root of Simpson's diversity index over productive rearrangements. As stored in TCRdb, this immuneACCESS dataset retains in-frame rearrangements with V and J assigned. A fraction of the clones does not appear; measured against another copy, unresolved V genes explain less than half of the discrepancy, and the remainder lacks a known reason. V and J calls and clone size follow that table, whereas D and trimming were derived from the DNA. This sample holds over 250,000 clones; around 84% were observed only once. The ten largest clones take up around 1.6% of the sample.

Regarding this clone: Its target antigen remains unknown. No per-base quality is available; no much larger clone lies one base away.

V trim: 3 bases; J trim: 2 bases; unmatched bases: 7. Inclusive of the bounding cysteine and phenylalanine, the CDR3 is 15 residues long. The CDR3 DNA has 45 bases and is translated from base 1. The CDR1 and CDR2 encoded by the germline V gene are KGHSH and LQKENI. One collaborating source in Seattle enrolled patients while the patients were actively infected and followed the patients over time throughout the course of disease. Collaborating institutions collected whole blood in K2EDTA tubes following their own protocols. For TCRbeta analysis, collaborator samples were shipped as frozen whole blood, as isolated PBMCs, or as DNA extracted from either sample type. The paper as a whole reports these results and caveats: Clinical and demographic metadata were provided uncurated, with the amount varying by source and participant.

The clonotype was recovered from a human donor with COVID-19, enrolled during active disease. The donor label of this sample is uncertain. This chain joins TRBV18 to TRBJ2-7, and 7 junctional nucleotides match TRBD2. The sequencing input was peripheral blood. At the DNA level, the sequence is TGTGCCAGCTCACCGTCGCGGGAGATCGCCTACGAGCAGTACTTC. The encoded protein is CASSPSREIAYEQYF.